The clone carrying this TCR beta chain was seen a few times. This sample was taken from a study of beta chain features in type 1 diabetes. The CDR3 has 15 amino acids. V gave up 3 bases and J gave up 2 bases, with 14 bases separating them. Germline CDR1 and CDR2: SNHLY and FYNNEI. cDNA synthesis used the whole RNA isolate, giving expressed TCRB sequences. Profiling relied on immunoSEQ multiplex PCR, and the TCRdb table lists in-frame clones only, not all of them. This sample carries around 340,000 clones, around a fifth of them seen once, and the ten largest clones take under 0.055%. The gene calls are TRBV2 and TRBJ2-7, with a possible D match to TRBD1 (6 bases). The receptor was derived from a woman between 18 and 30 years old in good health. Sequencing was carried out using naive CD4+ T cells from blood. CDR3 protein: CASSESPQGTYEQYF. CDR3 nucleotide sequence: TGTGCCAGCAGTGAGTCCCCACAGGGTACCTACGAGCAGTACTTC.